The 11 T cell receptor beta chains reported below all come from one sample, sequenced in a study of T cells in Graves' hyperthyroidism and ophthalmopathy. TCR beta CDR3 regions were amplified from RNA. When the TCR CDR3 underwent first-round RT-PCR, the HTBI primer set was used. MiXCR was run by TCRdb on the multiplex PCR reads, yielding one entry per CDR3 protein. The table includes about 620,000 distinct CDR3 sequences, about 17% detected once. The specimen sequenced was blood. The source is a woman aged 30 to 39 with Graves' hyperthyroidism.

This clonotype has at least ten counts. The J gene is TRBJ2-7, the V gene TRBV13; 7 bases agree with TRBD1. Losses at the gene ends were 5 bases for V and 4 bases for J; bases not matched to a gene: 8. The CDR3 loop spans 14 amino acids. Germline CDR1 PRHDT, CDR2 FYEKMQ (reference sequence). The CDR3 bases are TGTGCCAGCAGCCAGGGACAGCCAATGTACGAGCAGTACTTC. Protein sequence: CASSQGQPMYEQYF.

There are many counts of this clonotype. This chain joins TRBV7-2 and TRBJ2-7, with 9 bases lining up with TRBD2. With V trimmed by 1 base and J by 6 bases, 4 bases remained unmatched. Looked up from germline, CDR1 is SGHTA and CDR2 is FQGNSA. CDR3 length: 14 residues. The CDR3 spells CASSLGGLALEQYF. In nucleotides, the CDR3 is TGTGCCAGCAGCTTAGGGGGACTAGCTCTCGAGCAGTACTTC.

CDR3 sequence: CASSQGADIEQYF. DNA of the CDR3: TGTGCCAGCAGCCAAGGGGCCGACATTGAGCAGTACTTC. The V call is TRBV11-2, the J call TRBJ2-7; TRBD1 might be the D (5 bases). V shed 5 bases and J shed 7 bases, with 15 bases lying between them. The CDR3 spans 13 residues. Germline V gene sequence: CDR1 SGHAT, CDR2 FQNNGV.

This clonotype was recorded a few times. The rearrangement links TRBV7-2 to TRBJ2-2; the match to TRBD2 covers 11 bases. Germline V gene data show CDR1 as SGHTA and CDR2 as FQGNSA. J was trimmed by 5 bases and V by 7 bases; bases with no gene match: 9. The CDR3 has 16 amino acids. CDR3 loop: CASKSLAGGVTGELFF. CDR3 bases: TGTGCCAGCAAATCTCTAGCGGGAGGAGTTACCGGGGAGCTGTTTTTT.

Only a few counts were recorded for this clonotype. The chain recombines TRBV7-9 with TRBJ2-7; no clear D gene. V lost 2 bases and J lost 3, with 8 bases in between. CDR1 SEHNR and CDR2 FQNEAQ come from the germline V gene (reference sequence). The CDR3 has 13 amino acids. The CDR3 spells CASSLPAHYEQYF. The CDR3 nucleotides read TGTGCCAGCAGCTTACCAGCTCACTACGAGCAGTACTTC.

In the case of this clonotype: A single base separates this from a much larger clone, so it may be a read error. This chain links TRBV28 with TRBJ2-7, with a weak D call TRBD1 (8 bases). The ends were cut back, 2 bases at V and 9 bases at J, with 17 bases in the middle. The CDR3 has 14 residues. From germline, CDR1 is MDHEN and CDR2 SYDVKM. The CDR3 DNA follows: TGTGCCAGCAGTTTAGGCGGACAGGGAGGGGCGCAGTACTTC. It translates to CASSLGGQGGAQYF.

CDR3 protein: CASPGTGGTEAFF. The CDR3 DNA is TGTGCCAGCCCGGGGACAGGGGGGACTGAAGCTTTCTTT. This rearrangement joins TRBV28 to TRBJ1-1; 11 nucleotides match TRBD1. The CDR3 contains 13 residues. Germline loops: CDR1 MDHEN, CDR2 SYDVKM. J was trimmed by 5 bases and V by 8 bases; bases with no gene match: 4.

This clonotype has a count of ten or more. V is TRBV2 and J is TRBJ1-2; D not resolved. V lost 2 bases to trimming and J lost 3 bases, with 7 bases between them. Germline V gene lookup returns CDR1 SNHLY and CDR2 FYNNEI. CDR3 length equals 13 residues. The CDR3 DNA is TGTGCCAGCAGTGAACTACCGGACTATGGCTACACCTTC. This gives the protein CASSELPDYGYTF.

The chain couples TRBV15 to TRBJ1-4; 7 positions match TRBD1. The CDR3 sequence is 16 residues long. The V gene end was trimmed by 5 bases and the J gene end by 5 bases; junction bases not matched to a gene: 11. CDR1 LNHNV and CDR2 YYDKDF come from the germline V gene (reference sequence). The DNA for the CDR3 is TGTGCCACCAGCCCAAATCCCGGGACAGAAAATGAAAAACTGTTTTTT. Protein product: CATSPNPGTENEKLFF.

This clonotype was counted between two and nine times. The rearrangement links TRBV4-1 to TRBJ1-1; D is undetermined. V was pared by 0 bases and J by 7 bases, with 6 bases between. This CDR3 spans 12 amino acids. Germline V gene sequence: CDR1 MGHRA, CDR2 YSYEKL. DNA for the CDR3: TGCGCCAGCAGCCAAGAAGGGCATGAAGCTTTCTTT. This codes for CASSQEGHEAFF.

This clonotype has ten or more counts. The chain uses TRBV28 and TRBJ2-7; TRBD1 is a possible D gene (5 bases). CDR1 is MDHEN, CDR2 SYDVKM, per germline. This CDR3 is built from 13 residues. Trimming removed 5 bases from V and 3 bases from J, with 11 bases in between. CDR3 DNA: TGTGCCAGCAGTCCGCGGACAATCTACGAGCAGTACTTC. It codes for CASSPRTIYEQYF.